This T cell receptor beta chain stems from a study of blood T cells in healthy people across ages. Donors were systemically healthy Caucasian individuals from Russia aged roughly 6 to 100 years. This clonotype was seen only a few times. The CDR3 runs to 15 residues. V was shortened by 5 bases and J by 10 bases, with 23 bases between the two germline ends. CDR1 is LGHNA and CDR2 is YNFKEQ in the germline V gene. With a J-beta primer mix and a sample-barcoded 5' primer, a second PCR ran 7 to 11 cycles. TCRdb called the 5' RACE reads again in MiXCR, with one record for every CDR3 protein. The sample has some 1.4 million distinct CDR3 sequences, roughly 40% seen once.

The V gene is TRBV4-2, the J gene TRBJ1-2; no clear D gene. Material: blood. The sequence derives from a woman under 30 in good health. Here the CDR3 reads CASSGGSGRKSAYTF. The CDR3 bases are TGTGCCAGCAGCGGCGGGTCCGGCAGGAAATCAGCCTACACCTTC.